Following are 5 T cell receptor beta chains from one sample sequenced in a study of graft-versus-host responses after intestinal transplantation. For these TCRs, the target antigens are not known. The assay was immunoSEQ multiplex PCR, and TCRdb's table has in-frame clones only and misses some. Here the sample spans some 93,000 clones, roughly 91% being singletons. Sequenced here: unstimulated CD8+ T cells sorted from spleen or lymph node cells, sampled before intestinal transplant. All receptors derive from a human donor who received an intestinal transplant.

In nucleotides, the CDR3 is TGTGCCAGCAGCTCACTCGCTAGTATAACCTACAATGAGCAGTTCTTC. Protein product: CASSSLASITYNEQFF. The chain is built from TRBV5-8 and TRBJ2-1, with unresolved D. The CDR3 spans 16 residues. Germline-derived CDR1 and CDR2 are SGHTS and YDEGEE. V shed 3 bases and J shed 2 bases, with 15 bases lying between them.

This chain connects TRBV5-1 to TRBJ2-1; D possibly corresponds to TRBD2 (6 bases). This CDR3 is built from 16 residues. Germline V gene sequence: CDR1 SGHRS, CDR2 YFSETQ. V lost 0 bases and J 6 bases, leaving 16 bases between the germline ends. The chain's CDR3 is CASSLGSSEITNEQFF. CDR3 nucleotide sequence: TGCGCCAGCAGCTTGGGGTCTAGCGAGATTACCAATGAGCAGTTCTTC.

This rearrangement joins TRBV7-2 to TRBJ1-1, with 9 nucleotides matching TRBD1. The CDR3 length is 15 residues. Germline V gene data show CDR1 as SGHTA and CDR2 as FQGNSA. Losses at the gene ends were 5 bases for V and 7 bases for J; bases not matched to a gene: 11. The CDR3 DNA follows: TGTGCCAGCAGCAAAAGGCTTAGGGACAGGGATGAAGCTTTCTTT. Protein product: CASSKRLRDRDEAFF.

The rearrangement links TRBV27 to TRBJ1-2, with D uncertain. The CDR3 has 14 residues. Germline loops: CDR1 MNHEY, CDR2 SMNVEV (reference sequence). Trimming removed 3 bases from V and 3 bases from J, with 11 bases in between. The CDR3 loop reads CASSFGSGDYGYTF. The CDR3 DNA reads as TGTGCCAGCAGTTTCGGCTCCGGGGACTATGGCTACACCTTC.

This chain connects TRBV5-4 to TRBJ2-3; D possibly corresponds to TRBD1 (5 bases). Germline assignment: CDR1 SGHNT and CDR2 YYREEE (reference sequence). The CDR3 loop spans 17 amino acids. V was cut by 0 bases and J by 0 bases, with 14 bases left in between. Here the CDR3 DNA reads TGTGCCAGCAGCTTGGAGGACACATCCTCTAGCACAGATACGCAGTATTTT. As protein: CASSLEDTSSSTDTQYF.